This T cell receptor (beta chain) was recovered during a study of OX40 agonist ivuxolimab in advanced cancers. Some clones are missing from TCRdb's copy, which holds only in-frame ones; the method was immunoSEQ multiplex PCR. The sample lists around 55,000 clones, roughly 87% occurring once. V lost 10 bases, J lost 4 bases, and 16 bases lay in between. The CDR3 is 13 residues long. The germline V gene encodes CDR1 SNHLY and CDR2 FYNNEI. Sample: CD4+ or CD8+ T cells sorted from blood, taken in a trial of the OX40 agonist ivuxolimab. The TCR comes from an adult with an advanced solid tumor such as melanoma, head and neck, liver or kidney cancer. The rearrangement joins TRBV2 to TRBJ1-2; a weak D match, TRBD1 (6 bases). DNA for the CDR3: TGTGCCACTGAGGTGGGGGCTGGCTATGGCTACACCTTC. This gives the protein CATEVGAGYGYTF.